These T cell receptor beta chains were read from a single sample in a study of OX40 agonist ivuxolimab in advanced cancers. Assay: immunoSEQ multiplex PCR; the TCRdb copy retains only in-frame clones and omits some. In the table there are some 77,000 clones, 80% to 95% of which are singletons. The sample consisted of CD4+ or CD8+ T cells sorted from blood, taken in a trial of the OX40 agonist ivuxolimab. The receptor set was obtained from an adult with an advanced solid tumor such as melanoma, head and neck, liver or kidney cancer. Both conserved end residues are part of each CDR3. The D gene is left open where the match is weak. The size entry is marked missing in some rows and otherwise reads once, few, many or a size class.

abundance: .; j_gene: TRBJ2-1; d_gene: .; v_gene: TRBV19; CDR3aa: CASSMATGLSYNEQFF; CDR3nt: TGTGCCAGTAGTATGGCTACGGGGCTCTCCTACAATGAGCAGTTCTTC
abundance: few; j_gene: TRBJ1-2; d_gene: .; v_gene: TRBV7-9; CDR3aa: CASGSYRPGDYGYTF; CDR3nt: TGTGCCAGCGGTTCTTACAGGCCCGGGGACTATGGCTACACCTTC
abundance: .; j_gene: TRBJ2-3; d_gene: .; v_gene: TRBV29-1; CDR3aa: CSVDRGGDTQYF; CDR3nt: TGCAGCGTTGACAGGGGGGGAGATACGCAGTATTTT
abundance: once; j_gene: TRBJ2-1; d_gene: .; v_gene: TRBV29-1; CDR3aa: CSVERFGGDEQFF; CDR3nt: TGCAGCGTTGAAAGGTTCGGGGGCGATGAGCAGTTCTTC
abundance: .; j_gene: TRBJ2-3; d_gene: TRBD2; v_gene: TRBV6-5; CDR3aa: CASSYGGGGTDTQYF; CDR3nt: TGTGCCAGCAGTTACGGCGGGGGGGGCACAGATACGCAGTATTTT
abundance: .; j_gene: TRBJ1-5; d_gene: .; v_gene: TRBV30; CDR3aa: CAWSVIGGPQHF; CDR3nt: TGTGCCTGGAGTGTAATTGGAGGGCCCCAGCATTTT
abundance: .; j_gene: TRBJ2-3; d_gene: .; v_gene: TRBV5-7; CDR3aa: CASPDERDRTDTQYF; CDR3nt: TGTGCCAGCCCCGACGAGCGGGACAGGACAGATACGCAGTATTTT
abundance: .; j_gene: TRBJ1-1; d_gene: .; v_gene: TRBV7-8; CDR3aa: CASSFGGWNTEAFF; CDR3nt: TGTGCCAGCAGCTTCGGGGGGTGGAACACTGAAGCTTTCTTT
abundance: .; j_gene: TRBJ2-2; d_gene: .; v_gene: TRBV9; CDR3aa: CASSLEGTLDTGELFF; CDR3nt: TGTGCCAGCAGCCTCGAAGGCACCTTAGACACCGGGGAGCTGTTTTTT
abundance: once; j_gene: TRBJ2-5; d_gene: TRBD2; v_gene: TRBV6-6; CDR3aa: CASTLAGGPPQETQYF; CDR3nt: TGTGCCAGCACTCTAGCGGGAGGGCCACCTCAAGAGACCCAGTACTTC
abundance: .; j_gene: TRBJ1-4; d_gene: TRBD1; v_gene: TRBV5-1; CDR3aa: CASSLAGGDNEKLFF; CDR3nt: TGCGCCAGCAGCTTGGCAGGGGGGGATAATGAAAAACTGTTTTTT
abundance: .; j_gene: TRBJ2-7; d_gene: TRBD1; v_gene: TRBV6-5; CDR3aa: CASRPGQGSEQYF; CDR3nt: TGTGCCAGCAGACCGGGACAGGGTAGCGAGCAGTACTTC
abundance: .; j_gene: TRBJ2-1; d_gene: TRBD2; v_gene: TRBV10-1; CDR3aa: CASSRPGLEGEQFF; CDR3nt: TGCGCCAGCTCTCGGCCGGGACTAGAGGGTGAGCAGTTCTTC
abundance: .; j_gene: TRBJ2-7; d_gene: TRBD2; v_gene: TRBV5-1; CDR3aa: CASSLGLAVPTSEQYF; CDR3nt: TGCGCCAGCAGCTTGGGCCTAGCGGTACCAACGAGCGAGCAGTACTTC
abundance: .; j_gene: TRBJ2-7; d_gene: .; v_gene: TRBV5-6; CDR3aa: CASSVTNYEQYF; CDR3nt: TGTGCCAGCAGCGTCACCAACTACGAGCAGTACTTC
abundance: .; j_gene: TRBJ2-3; d_gene: .; v_gene: TRBV6-6; CDR3aa: CASIGSTDTQYF; CDR3nt: TGTGCCAGCATCGGCAGCACAGATACGCAGTATTTT
abundance: .; j_gene: TRBJ1-5; d_gene: .; v_gene: TRBV2; CDR3aa: CASSPTGRNQPQHF; CDR3nt: TGTGCCAGCAGCCCAACAGGGCGCAATCAGCCCCAGCATTTT
abundance: few; j_gene: TRBJ1-5; d_gene: .; v_gene: TRBV7-9; CDR3aa: CASSLVNQPQHF; CDR3nt: TGTGCCAGCAGCTTAGTCAATCAGCCCCAGCATTTT
abundance: .; j_gene: TRBJ2-7; d_gene: .; v_gene: TRBV6-5; CDR3aa: CASGGQGIAGGRQYF; CDR3nt: TGTGCCAGCGGGGGACAGGGGATAGCGGGAGGCAGGCAGTACTTC
abundance: .; j_gene: TRBJ2-6; d_gene: TRBD1; v_gene: TRBV5-4; CDR3aa: CASSPDRAGANVLTF; CDR3nt: TGTGCCAGCAGCCCGGACAGGGCTGGGGCCAACGTCCTGACTTTC
abundance: .; j_gene: TRBJ2-7; d_gene: .; v_gene: TRBV11-2; CDR3aa: CASSLERDLYEQYF; CDR3nt: TGTGCCAGCAGCTTAGAACGGGACCTCTACGAGCAGTACTTC
abundance: .; j_gene: TRBJ2-1; d_gene: .; v_gene: TRBV9; CDR3aa: CASSAGIHNEQFF; CDR3nt: TGTGCCAGCAGCGCCGGGATCCACAATGAGCAGTTCTTC
abundance: .; j_gene: TRBJ2-7; d_gene: TRBD1; v_gene: TRBV5-1; CDR3aa: CASSLDLGQGAHEQYF; CDR3nt: TGCGCCAGCAGCTTGGACTTAGGGCAGGGGGCCCACGAGCAGTACTTC
abundance: .; j_gene: TRBJ2-7; d_gene: TRBD2; v_gene: TRBV11-1; CDR3aa: CASSLAGGPSEQYF; CDR3nt: TGTGCCAGCAGCTTAGCGGGAGGGCCCTCCGAGCAGTACTTC
abundance: .; j_gene: TRBJ1-4; d_gene: .; v_gene: TRBV28; CDR3aa: CASSSGPRGEKLFF; CDR3nt: TGTGCCAGCAGTTCAGGACCCCGGGGGGAAAAACTGTTTTTT
abundance: .; j_gene: TRBJ1-2; d_gene: TRBD1; v_gene: TRBV7-9; CDR3aa: CASRTTGTSGYTF; CDR3nt: TGTGCCAGCAGGACGACAGGGACATCCGGCTACACCTTC
abundance: .; j_gene: TRBJ2-3; d_gene: .; v_gene: TRBV25-1; CDR3aa: CASSEYRVTTDTQYF; CDR3nt: TGTGCCAGCAGTGAATACAGGGTGACCACAGATACGCAGTATTTT
abundance: .; j_gene: TRBJ2-3; d_gene: TRBD2; v_gene: TRBV5-1; CDR3aa: CASSLLASGGYTDTQYF; CDR3nt: TGCGCCAGCAGCCTCCTGGCTAGCGGGGGGTACACAGATACGCAGTATTTT
abundance: .; j_gene: TRBJ1-2; d_gene: .; v_gene: TRBV19; CDR3aa: CASSPQGDNYGYTF; CDR3nt: TGTGCCAGTAGCCCACAGGGAGATAACTATGGCTACACCTTC
abundance: few; j_gene: TRBJ2-2; d_gene: .; v_gene: TRBV27; CDR3aa: CASSLYRGGGELFF; CDR3nt: TGTGCCAGCAGTTTATACAGGGGGGGCGGGGAGCTGTTTTTT
abundance: once; j_gene: TRBJ2-5; d_gene: .; v_gene: TRBV18; CDR3aa: CSSSPSRVAGETQYF; CDR3nt: TGTTCCAGCTCACCATCCCGGGTTGCGGGAGAGACCCAGTACTTC
abundance: .; j_gene: TRBJ2-1; d_gene: .; v_gene: TRBV28; CDR3aa: CASSTYGAEGGNEQFF; CDR3nt: TGTGCCAGCAGTACCTACGGGGCCGAGGGGGGGAATGAGCAGTTCTTC
abundance: .; j_gene: TRBJ2-7; d_gene: .; v_gene: TRBV2; CDR3aa: CASSEATGTIYEQYF; CDR3nt: TGTGCCAGCAGCGAAGCGACAGGGACTATCTACGAGCAGTACTTC
abundance: .; j_gene: TRBJ2-5; d_gene: .; v_gene: TRBV15; CDR3aa: CATSTSVETQYF; CDR3nt: TGTGCCACCAGCACCAGCGTTGAGACCCAGTACTTC
abundance: .; j_gene: TRBJ1-1; d_gene: .; v_gene: TRBV4-1; CDR3aa: CASSQDRQGNTEAFF; CDR3nt: TGCGCCAGCAGCCAAGATCGCCAGGGAAACACTGAAGCTTTCTTT
abundance: .; j_gene: TRBJ2-2; d_gene: .; v_gene: TRBV4-2; CDR3aa: CASSPGVAANTGELFF; CDR3nt: TGTGCCAGCAGCCCCGGGGTAGCGGCTAACACCGGGGAGCTGTTTTTT
abundance: once; j_gene: TRBJ1-1; d_gene: TRBD1; v_gene: TRBV19; CDR3aa: CASSTSFRGTEAFF; CDR3nt: TGTGCCAGTAGTACCTCGTTCAGGGGGACTGAAGCTTTCTTT
abundance: .; j_gene: TRBJ1-1; d_gene: .; v_gene: TRBV28; CDR3aa: CASTSPGDLVSSGFF; CDR3nt: TGTGCCAGCACCAGTCCGGGGGATCTGGTTTCGAGTGGTTTCTTT
abundance: .; j_gene: TRBJ1-1; d_gene: .; v_gene: TRBV10-3; CDR3aa: CAISDLGGQNTEAFF; CDR3nt: TGTGCCATCAGTGACCTAGGCGGGCAGAACACTGAAGCTTTCTTT
abundance: once; j_gene: TRBJ1-4; d_gene: .; v_gene: TRBV5-1; CDR3aa: CASSPDILAGREKLFF; CDR3nt: TGCGCCAGCAGCCCGGACATTCTGGCGGGAAGGGAAAAACTGTTTTTT
abundance: .; j_gene: TRBJ2-3; d_gene: TRBD2; v_gene: TRBV7-8; CDR3aa: CASSISGNTDTQYF; CDR3nt: TGTGCCAGCAGCATTAGCGGGAACACAGATACGCAGTATTTT
abundance: .; j_gene: TRBJ1-2; d_gene: .; v_gene: TRBV5-1; CDR3aa: CASSFFANYGYTF; CDR3nt: TGCGCCAGCAGCTTCTTCGCTAACTATGGCTACACCTTC
abundance: .; j_gene: TRBJ2-3; d_gene: .; v_gene: TRBV6-4; CDR3aa: CASSQQGPDTQYF; CDR3nt: TGTGCCAGCAGTCAACAGGGCCCAGATACGCAGTATTTT
abundance: .; j_gene: TRBJ1-5; d_gene: .; v_gene: TRBV19; CDR3aa: CASSITAYGLSSNQPQHF; CDR3nt: TGTGCCAGTAGTATAACAGCATATGGTCTTTCGAGCAATCAGCCCCAGCATTTT
abundance: once; j_gene: TRBJ2-5; d_gene: .; v_gene: TRBV5-5; CDR3aa: CASSLHGETQYF; CDR3nt: TGTGCCAGCAGCCTACATGGGGAGACCCAGTACTTC
abundance: once; j_gene: TRBJ2-1; d_gene: TRBD1; v_gene: TRBV27; CDR3aa: CASSFWDRVYNEQFF; CDR3nt: TGTGCCAGCAGTTTTTGGGACAGGGTTTACAATGAGCAGTTCTTC
abundance: .; j_gene: TRBJ1-2; d_gene: .; v_gene: TRBV30; CDR3aa: CAWSVSEGANYGYTF; CDR3nt: TGTGCCTGGAGTGTATCAGAGGGAGCTAACTATGGCTACACCTTC
abundance: once; j_gene: TRBJ2-1; d_gene: TRBD2; v_gene: TRBV10-3; CDR3aa: CATASSGGEQFF; CDR3nt: TGTGCCACCGCATCTAGCGGGGGTGAGCAGTTCTTC
abundance: .; j_gene: TRBJ2-3; d_gene: .; v_gene: TRBV4-1; CDR3aa: CASSQALDWGDTQYF; CDR3nt: TGCGCCAGCAGCCAAGCACTGGATTGGGGAGATACGCAGTATTTT
abundance: .; j_gene: TRBJ2-5; d_gene: TRBD2; v_gene: TRBV5-4; CDR3aa: CASSPGGAGGMETQYF; CDR3nt: TGTGCCAGCAGCCCGGGAGGCGCGGGGGGCATGGAGACCCAGTACTTC
abundance: .; j_gene: TRBJ2-1; d_gene: TRBD1; v_gene: TRBV5-1; CDR3aa: CASSRQGPDEQFF; CDR3nt: TGCGCCAGCAGCCGACAGGGTCCCGATGAGCAGTTCTTC
abundance: .; j_gene: TRBJ1-5; d_gene: .; v_gene: TRBV2; CDR3aa: CASSTDGSNQPQHF; CDR3nt: TGTGCCAGCAGCACTGACGGGTCCAATCAGCCCCAGCATTTT
abundance: .; j_gene: TRBJ2-2; d_gene: .; v_gene: TRBV29-1; CDR3aa: CSVDRVGELFF; CDR3nt: TGCAGCGTTGACCGAGTAGGGGAGCTGTTTTTT
abundance: .; j_gene: TRBJ2-5; d_gene: .; v_gene: TRBV28; CDR3aa: CASSRPGYQETQYF; CDR3nt: TGTGCCAGCAGTCGGCCCGGGTACCAAGAGACCCAGTACTTC
abundance: .; j_gene: TRBJ2-5; d_gene: .; v_gene: TRBV11-2; CDR3aa: CASSLRGSGQETQYF; CDR3nt: TGTGCCAGCAGCTTAAGGGGTAGCGGCCAAGAGACCCAGTACTTC
abundance: .; j_gene: TRBJ1-5; d_gene: TRBD1; v_gene: TRBV7-6; CDR3aa: CASSRRTGQGQPQHF; CDR3nt: TGTGCCAGCAGCCGCCGGACAGGTCAGGGGCAGCCCCAGCATTTT